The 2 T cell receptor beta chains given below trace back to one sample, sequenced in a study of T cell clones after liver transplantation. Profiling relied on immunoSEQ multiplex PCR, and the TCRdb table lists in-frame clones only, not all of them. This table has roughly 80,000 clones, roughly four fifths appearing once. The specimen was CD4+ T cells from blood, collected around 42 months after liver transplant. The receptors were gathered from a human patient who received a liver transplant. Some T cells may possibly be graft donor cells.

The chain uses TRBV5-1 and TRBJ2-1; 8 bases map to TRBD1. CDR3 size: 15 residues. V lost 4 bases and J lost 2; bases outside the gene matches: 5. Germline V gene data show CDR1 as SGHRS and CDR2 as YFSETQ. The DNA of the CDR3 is TGCGCCAGCAGCCAAGGGACAGGAGCCTACAATGAGCAGTTCTTC. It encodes CASSQGTGAYNEQFF.

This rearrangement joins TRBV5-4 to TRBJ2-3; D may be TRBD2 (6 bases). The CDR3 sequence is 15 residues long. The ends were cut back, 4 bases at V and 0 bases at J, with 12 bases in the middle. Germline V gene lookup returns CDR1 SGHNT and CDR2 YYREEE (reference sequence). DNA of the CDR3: TGTGCCAGCAGCCCCGGGAGTCAAAGCACAGATACGCAGTATTTT. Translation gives CASSPGSQSTDTQYF. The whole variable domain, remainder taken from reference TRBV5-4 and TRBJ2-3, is ETGVTQSPTHLIKTRGQQVTLRCSSQSGHNTVSWYQQALGQGPQFIFQYYREEENGRGNFPPRFSGLQFPNYSSELNVNALELDDSALYLCASSPGSQSTDTQYFGPGTRLTVL.